The 20 T cell receptor beta chains reported below all come from one sample, sequenced in a study of blood T cell repertoires in COVID-19 (dated by TCRdb to 2020 to 2022). The method behind the library was the immunoSEQ multiplex PCR assay. The immuneACCESS repertoire file appears here via TCRdb, limited to in-frame rearrangements. These files lack a portion of the clones; in checked studies, under half of the deficit traces to unresolved V genes, and the cause of the others is not known. In this sample the table shows 250,000 to 300,000 clones, about 85% of which occur a single time. The top ten hold approximately 4% of the sample. Sequencing was performed on peripheral blood. These receptors all come from a man younger than 30 with active or convalescent COVID-19.

This chain uses TRBV18 with TRBJ2-7; 8 nucleotides line up with TRBD2. The CDR3 length is 14 residues. Trimming cost V 5 bases and J 2 bases; bases outside gene matches: 5. Germline V gene data show CDR1 as KGHSH and CDR2 as LQKENI. The CDR3 region is CASSRSGGTYEQYF. DNA for the CDR3: TGTGCCAGCTCAAGAAGCGGGGGAACCTACGAGCAGTACTTC.

On this clone: The junction does not match germline at one end; this may be a read error. This rearrangement joins TRBV4-1 to TRBJ2-1; D not resolved. Germline V gene data show CDR1 as MGHRA and CDR2 as YSYEKL. The CDR3 covers 12 residues. The CDR3 is CASSQDYTEQFF. The CDR3 bases are TGCGCCAGCAGCCAAGATTACACTGAGCAGTTCTTC.

This sequence joins TRBV19 and TRBJ1-2; 10 nucleotides align to TRBD1. Unmatched junction bases numbered 7, after V lost 0 bases and J lost 3 bases. CDR3 length equals 17 residues. The germline gives CDR1 LNHDA, CDR2 SQIVND (reference sequence). The CDR3 sequence is CASSIERFGTGDYGYTF. The CDR3 nucleotides read TGTGCCAGTAGTATAGAACGGTTCGGGACAGGGGACTATGGCTACACCTTC. The full variable domain, with the rest looked up from reference TRBV19 and TRBJ1-2, is DGGITQSPKYLFRKEGQNVTLSCEQNLNHDAMYWYRQDPGQGLRLIYYSQIVNDFQKGDIAEGYSVSREKKESFPLTVTSAQKNPTAFYLCASSIERFGTGDYGYTFGSGTRLTVV.

V gene TRBV9 combines with J gene TRBJ2-1; possible D gene TRBD2, 6 bases. V shed 3 bases and J shed 8 bases, with 9 bases lying between them. In germline, CDR1 is SGDLS, CDR2 YYNGEE. The CDR3 loop spans 12 amino acids. In DNA form, the CDR3 reads TGTGCCAGCAGCGGGAGGGTCGATGAGCAGTTCTTC. This translates into CASSGRVDEQFF.

This clone appeared once. The chain employs TRBV29-1 and TRBJ2-5, with unresolved D. The CDR3 sequence is 13 residues long. From germline, CDR1 is SQVTM and CDR2 ANQGSEA. V was cut by 2 bases and J by 1 base, with 8 bases left in between. The CDR3 sequence is CSVETPSQETQYF. CDR3 DNA: TGCAGCGTTGAAACGCCTAGCCAAGAGACCCAGTACTTC. The whole variable domain, filled in from reference TRBV29-1 and TRBJ2-5, reads SAVISQKPSRDICQRGTSLTIQCQVDSQVTMMFWYRQQPGQSLTLIATANQGSEATYESGFVIDKFPISRPNLTFSTLTVSNMSPEDSSIYLCSVETPSQETQYFGPGTRLLVL.

There are a few counts of this clone. The chain employs TRBV14 and TRBJ2-7; 8 nucleotides align to TRBD2. Germline values: CDR1 SGHDN, CDR2 FVKESK. The CDR3 is 16 residues long. The ends lost 0 bases at V and 0 bases at J; junction bases unmatched: 4. The CDR3 is CASSQEWLAGSYEQYF. The CDR3, as DNA: TGTGCCAGCAGCCAAGAATGGCTAGCGGGCTCCTACGAGCAGTACTTC.

The CDR3 loop reads CASSPAGNYGYTF. The CDR3 nucleotides are TGTGCCAGCAGCCCGGCCGGGAACTATGGCTACACCTTC. The V gene is TRBV7-9, the J gene TRBJ1-2; D remains unclear. V was pared by 5 bases and J by 2 bases, with 9 bases between. Germline V gene sequence: CDR1 SEHNR, CDR2 FQNEAQ (reference sequence). This CDR3 has 13 residues.

The chain is built from TRBV6-1 and TRBJ2-7; D remains ambiguous. The germline CDR1 and CDR2 sequences are MNHNS and SASEGT. CDR3 size: 11 residues. V was pared by 2 bases and J by 5 bases, with 4 bases between. CDR3 bases: TGTGCCAGCAGTGAATATCACGAGCAGTACTTC. Encoded protein: CASSEYHEQYF.

CDR3 sequence (DNA): TGTGCCAGCAGCTTAGCGGGTGACACCATATATTTT. Its translation: CASSLAGDTIYF. V is TRBV11-2 and J is TRBJ1-3, with no clear D. Germline CDR1 is SGHAT and CDR2 is FQNNGV. Between the trimmed V and J ends, which lost 1 base and 8 bases, there was a span of 6 bases. This CDR3 contains 12 residues.

The table lists this clone with a count of one. V and J are TRBV30 and TRBJ1-6; TRBD1 matches at 7 bases. Germline V gene data show CDR1 as GTSNPN and CDR2 as SVGIG (reference sequence). V shed 8 bases, J shed 5 bases, and the junction held 9 bases outside the gene matches. The CDR3 is 14 residues long. CDR3 amino acids: CAATRQGNNSPLHF. In nucleotides, the CDR3 is TGTGCCGCAACCCGACAGGGTAATAATTCACCCCTCCACTTT.

CDR3 DNA sequence: TGTGCCAGCAGCGCCCCAGGGTTGTTCAATTCACCCCTCCACTTT. It translates to CASSAPGLFNSPLHF. This chain links TRBV7-2 with TRBJ1-6; D might be TRBD1 (5 bases). Germline V gene data show CDR1 as SGHTA and CDR2 as FQGNSA. This CDR3 has 15 amino acids. Between the trimmed V and J ends, which lost 5 bases and 7 bases, there was a span of 15 bases.

The chain uses TRBV24-1 and TRBJ1-5; 7 nucleotides match TRBD1. The J segment lost 9 bases and the V segment lost 3 bases, leaving 7 bases of the junction unmatched. CDR3 length: 14 residues. In germline, CDR1 is KGHDR, CDR2 SFDVKD. The CDR3 loop reads CATSDPTGTLPQHF. The CDR3 nucleotides are TGTGCCACCAGTGATCCGACAGGGACTCTGCCCCAGCATTTT.

The chain carries TRBV28 and TRBJ1-3; TRBD1 is a possible D gene (5 bases). Trimming took off 8 bases at V and 3 bases at J, with 17 bases between the two ends. This CDR3 spans 15 amino acids. Germline V gene sequence: CDR1 MDHEN, CDR2 SYDVKM. The CDR3 reads CASEEGDHGGNTIYF. CDR3 bases: TGTGCCAGCGAAGAAGGGGATCATGGTGGAAACACCATATATTTT. The full variable domain, in which reference TRBV28 and TRBJ1-3 provide the parts outside the CDR3, is DVKVTQSSRYLVKRTGEKVFLECVQDMDHENMFWYRQDPGLGLRLIYFSYDVKMKEKGDIPEGYSVSREKKERFSLILESASTNQTSMYLCASEEGDHGGNTIYFGEGSWLTVV.

The V call is TRBV7-2, the J call TRBJ2-1; TRBD1 matches 9 bases. This CDR3 comprises 14 residues. J gave up 6 bases and V 5 bases, and 5 bases lay outside the gene matches. Germline CDR1 and CDR2: SGHTA and FQGNSA. The CDR3 sequence: CASSMGQGSNEQFF. Written as DNA, the CDR3 is TGTGCCAGCAGCATGGGACAGGGTTCCAATGAGCAGTTCTTC.

The genes are TRBV28 and TRBJ2-6; D possibly corresponds to TRBD2 (7 bases). CDR1 and CDR2 (germline): MDHEN, SYDVKM. The V and J ends lost 8 bases and 2 bases respectively, with 16 bases between them. This CDR3 contains 16 residues. DNA for the CDR3: TGTGCCAGCGGGAAAGGGGGGGCAGCTGGGGCCAACGTCCTGACTTTC. The encoded protein is CASGKGGAAGANVLTF. The variable domain in full, with the rest retrieved from reference TRBV28 and TRBJ2-6, is DVKVTQSSRYLVKRTGEKVFLECVQDMDHENMFWYRQDPGLGLRLIYFSYDVKMKEKGDIPEGYSVSREKKERFSLILESASTNQTSMYLCASGKGGAAGANVLTFGAGSRLTVL.

On this clone: Other DNA sequences within the sample encode an identical CDR3. The genes are TRBV12-3 or TRBV12-4 and TRBJ1-5; D ambiguous. This CDR3 contains 13 residues. V gave up 3 bases and J gave up 2 bases, with 5 bases separating them. DNA of the CDR3: TGTGCCAGCAGTTTCTCTGGCAATCAGCCCCAGCATTTT. Translated: CASSFSGNQPQHF.

The chain uses TRBV19 and TRBJ1-2; 8 nucleotides align to TRBD1. The CDR3 sequence is 16 residues long. V lost 4 bases, J lost 4 bases, and 11 bases stayed unmatched. The germline V gene encodes CDR1 LNHDA and CDR2 SQIVND (reference sequence). This CDR3 is CASSNRGDRLPYGYTF. Written as DNA, the CDR3 is TGTGCCAGTAGTAATCGTGGGGACAGGTTACCCTATGGCTACACCTTC.

Notes on this clone: Other DNA variants within this sample encode the same CDR3. This rearrangement joins TRBV7-9 to TRBJ2-1, with TRBD2 identical over 9 bases. V dropped 5 bases and J dropped 0; count of bases not matched to a gene: 2. Germline V gives CDR1 SEHNR, CDR2 FQNEAQ (reference sequence). The CDR3 length is 15 residues. The CDR3 protein is CASSLSGSSYNEQFF. Written as DNA, the CDR3 is TGTGCCAGCAGCCTTAGCGGGAGCTCCTACAATGAGCAGTTCTTC.

This chain joins TRBV6-5 and TRBJ2-5; 7 bases are a match to TRBD2. This CDR3 comprises 13 residues. The junction had 11 bases not matched to a gene; V was cut back by 11 bases and J by 5 bases. Germline V gives CDR1 MNHEY, CDR2 SVGAGI. For the CDR3, the DNA is TGTGCCTGCAAGTTGGGGGGGAAGGAGACCCAGTACTTC. It specifies CACKLGGKETQYF.

This clone was observed a few times. The rearrangement uses TRBV29-1 and TRBJ2-5; the match to TRBD1 covers 9 bases. This CDR3 has 12 amino acids. Unmatched junction bases numbered 4, after V lost 7 bases and J lost 4 bases. Germline V gene lookup returns CDR1 SQVTM and CDR2 ANQGSEA. The CDR3 DNA follows: TGCAGCGCGGACAGGGGTAGAGAGACCCAGTACTTC. Its translation: CSADRGRETQYF.